The sequence of this T cell receptor (beta chain) was determined in a study of shared clonotypes between healthy human individuals. About the study: CD4 naive and memory got three plates each, CD8 naive two, CD8 memory one.

Within Nashville, Tennessee resided all donors, each a Caucasian adult. Clones were read by immunoSEQ multiplex PCR, and TCRdb kept only the in-frame ones, dropping some. Among roughly 760,000 clones listed, around 72% were seen once. Comment on this clone: The same CDR3 is also encoded by other DNA sequences in this sample.

Sequencing used memory CD4+ T cells sorted from blood. Indicated subset: CD45RA-negative fraction. This receptor was taken from a woman aged 30 to 39 in good health.

The CDR3 here is CASSPRGSSYNEQFF. The CDR3 region has the DNA TGTGCCAGCAGCCCTCGGGGGAGCTCCTACAATGAGCAGTTCTTC. V usage is TRBV7-9 and J usage is TRBJ2-1, with a possible D match to TRBD2 (6 bases). The CDR3 loop spans 15 amino acids. V lost 5 bases, J lost 0 bases, and 11 bases lay in between. Germline V gene data show CDR1 as SEHNR and CDR2 as FQNEAQ (reference sequence).